The 18 T cell receptor beta chains presented below share a single source sample, sequenced in a study of OX40 agonist ivuxolimab in advanced cancers. Method: immunoSEQ multiplex PCR; TCRdb's copy keeps in-frame clones and lacks some. The sample has about 50,000 clones, 80% to 95% seen once. Sequencing was performed on CD4+ or CD8+ T cells sorted from blood, taken in a trial of the OX40 agonist ivuxolimab. The receptors were gathered from an adult with an advanced solid tumor such as melanoma, head and neck, liver or kidney cancer.

The gene calls are TRBV6-4 and TRBJ2-1, with D possibly TRBD2 on 5 matching bases. This CDR3 region has 15 residues. Germline-derived CDR1 and CDR2 are MRHNA and SNTAGT. With 2 bases removed from V and 2 bases from J, the gap between germline ends came to 10 bases. In nucleotides, the CDR3 is TGTGCCAGCAGTGACGGACTTGATCCCTACAATGAGCAGTTCTTC. Protein: CASSDGLDPYNEQFF.

The chain has TRBV6-5 and TRBJ2-1; D is uncertain. Germline CDR1 and CDR2: MNHEY and SVGAGI. V was clipped by 6 bases and J by 8 bases, with 11 bases between them. The CDR3 is made up of 12 amino acids. CDR3 DNA sequence: TGTGCCAGCAGAAAACCTGGGGATGAGCAGTTCTTC. Its translation: CASRKPGDEQFF.

V usage is TRBV7-2 and J usage is TRBJ2-3; D remains ambiguous. The CDR3 spans 12 residues. V was clipped by 7 bases and J by 1 base, with 6 bases between them. CDR1 is SGHTA and CDR2 is FQGNSA in the germline V gene. CDR3 amino acids: CASTDGTDTQYF. CDR3 nucleotide sequence: TGTGCCAGCACGGATGGCACAGATACGCAGTATTTT.

The rearrangement links TRBV30 to TRBJ2-3; a weak D match, TRBD2 (5 bases). The CDR3 sequence is 14 residues long. V lost 3 bases, J lost 1 base, and 11 bases lay in between. Germline-derived CDR1 and CDR2 are GTSNPN and SVGIG (reference sequence). CDR3 sequence: CAWSLGGGTDTQYF. CDR3 in DNA: TGTGCCTGGAGCCTTGGAGGAGGCACAGATACGCAGTATTTT.

DNA of the CDR3: TGTGCCAGCAGCCCCACCGGTGGCGGGGGGGACTTCAATGAGCAGTTCTTC. Amino acids: CASSPTGGGGDFNEQFF. J is TRBJ2-1 and V is TRBV7-9; 9 bases fit TRBD2. Germline V gives CDR1 SEHNR, CDR2 FQNEAQ (reference sequence). The CDR3 is 17 amino acids. Losses at the gene ends were 5 bases for V and 6 bases for J; bases not matched to a gene: 14.

This chain joins TRBV27 and TRBJ2-4; 7 nucleotides match TRBD1. Germline loops: CDR1 MNHEY, CDR2 SMNVEV (reference sequence). This CDR3 is 15 amino acids long. J lost 3 bases, V lost 6 bases, and 8 bases had no gene match. The CDR3 bases are TGTGCCAGCAGCTCCTACCGGGACAGCAAAAACATTCAGTACTTC. Translating it yields CASSSYRDSKNIQYF.

The chain uses TRBV28 and TRBJ2-5; D remains ambiguous. Germline CDR1 and CDR2: MDHEN and SYDVKM. Trimming cost V 2 bases and J 5 bases, with 9 bases left between them. The CDR3 extends over 13 amino acids. CDR3 sequence (DNA): TGTGCCAGCAGTTTAATCAAAGGGGAGACCCAGTACTTC. It is translated as CASSLIKGETQYF.

This clone was seen once. This rearrangement joins TRBV14 to TRBJ2-7; the match to TRBD2 covers 8 bases. The CDR3 has 15 amino acids. V gave up 1 base and J gave up 3 bases; unmatched junction bases: 5. Germline V lookup: CDR1 SGHDN, CDR2 FVKESK. The CDR3 loop reads CASSQGSGGVYEQYF. The CDR3 DNA reads TGTGCCAGCAGCCAAGGATCCGGGGGGGTCTACGAGCAGTACTTC.

The CDR3 sequence is CASSLVTGDTEAFF. The CDR3 DNA follows: TGTGCCAGCAGCTTAGTAACAGGAGACACTGAAGCTTTCTTT. The chain couples TRBV11-2 to TRBJ1-1; D might be TRBD1 (5 bases). The CDR3 sequence is 14 residues long. Germline CDR1 and CDR2: SGHAT and FQNNGV. V was trimmed by 1 base and J by 3 bases, leaving 9 bases between them.

J is TRBJ1-6 and V is TRBV19, with D unresolved. This CDR3 region has 17 residues. Trimming cost V 3 bases and J 0 bases, with 12 bases left between them. Germline V gene lookup returns CDR1 LNHDA and CDR2 SQIVND (reference sequence). For the CDR3, the DNA is TGTGCCAGTAGTATCGCAGGCCACGACTCCTATAATTCACCCCTCCACTTT. It is translated as CASSIAGHDSYNSPLHF.

The gene calls are TRBV2 and TRBJ1-3, with 11 bases matching TRBD1. The J segment lost 6 bases and the V segment lost 6 bases, leaving 4 bases of the junction unmatched. The CDR3 consists of 14 residues. The V gene's germline CDR1 is SNHLY and CDR2 FYNNEI. The CDR3 loop is CASRPGQGENTIYF. CDR3 coding DNA: TGTGCCAGCAGACCGGGACAGGGGGAAAACACCATATATTTT.

The chain couples TRBV19 to TRBJ1-1; 8 bases agree with TRBD1. Germline V gene lookup returns CDR1 LNHDA and CDR2 SQIVND (reference sequence). V lost 7 bases to trimming and J lost 10 bases; unmatched junction nucleotides: 5. This CDR3 region has 11 residues. The CDR3 coding sequence is TGTGCCAGTAAGACAGGGGTTGGAGCTTTCTTT. Residues: CASKTGVGAFF.

The V gene is TRBV6-5, the J gene TRBJ2-1, with 10 bases identical to TRBD2. V was pared by 4 bases and J by 7 bases, with 7 bases of the junction left unmatched. The CDR3 sequence is 15 residues long. Germline CDR1 MNHEY, CDR2 SVGAGI. The CDR3 DNA sequence: TGTGCCAGCAGTTTTTTAGCGGGGGGCCGTAATGAGCAGTTCTTC. Its protein is CASSFLAGGRNEQFF.

The chain recombines TRBV6-1 with TRBJ1-6, with D possibly matching TRBD1 (5 bases). Trimming took off 1 base at V and 5 bases at J, with 6 bases between the two ends. The CDR3 extends over 14 amino acids. Per the germline V gene, CDR1 is MNHNS and CDR2 is SASEGT. This CDR3 reads CASSEGDDNSPLHF. CDR3 nucleotide sequence: TGTGCCAGCAGTGAAGGGGACGATAATTCACCCCTCCACTTT.

This rearrangement joins TRBV11-2 to TRBJ2-2; 11 bases are shared with TRBD2. Per the germline V gene, CDR1 is SGHAT and CDR2 is FQNNGV. The CDR3 consists of 15 residues. V shed 7 bases, J shed 0 bases, and the junction held 1 base outside the gene matches. The CDR3 is CASTSGGTNTGELFF. Written as DNA, the CDR3 is TGTGCCAGCACTAGCGGGGGGACGAACACCGGGGAGCTGTTTTTT. The full variable domain, its missing parts supplied by reference TRBV11-2 and TRBJ2-2, is EAGVAQSPRYKIIEKRQSVAFWCNPISGHATLYWYQQILGQGPKLLIQFQNNGVVDDSQLPKDRFSAERLKGVDSTLKIQPAKLEDSAVYLCASTSGGTNTGELFFGEGSRLTVL.

A few counts support this clone. This chain links TRBV19 with TRBJ1-1; tentatively, D is TRBD1 (5 bases). V dropped 5 bases and J dropped 2 bases, with 12 bases sitting between them. The CDR3 is 14 residues long. CDR1 and CDR2 from the germline V gene are LNHDA and SQIVND (reference sequence). This CDR3 is CASSLRDTNTEAFF. DNA for the CDR3: TGTGCCAGTAGTCTCAGGGATACTAACACTGAAGCTTTCTTT.

The chain couples TRBV2 to TRBJ2-2, with D perhaps matching TRBD1 or TRBD2 (6 bases each). Germline V CDR1 and CDR2: SNHLY, FYNNEI. The V end was cut by 6 bases, the J end by 6 bases, with 11 bases between. The CDR3 consists of 13 residues. The CDR3 loop reads CASRAEGAGELFF. The CDR3 DNA is TGTGCCAGCAGAGCGGAGGGGGCCGGGGAGCTGTTTTTT.

This chain uses TRBV6-6 with TRBJ1-1, with a tentative D call TRBD1 (6 bases). Germline assignment: CDR1 MNHNY and CDR2 SVGAGI (reference sequence). The CDR3 is 15 amino acids. The germline V and J ends were trimmed by 4 bases and 5 bases, with 17 bases remaining between them. The CDR3 reads CASSFIQGIGTEAFF. DNA of the CDR3: TGTGCCAGCAGTTTTATCCAGGGGATCGGTACTGAAGCTTTCTTT.